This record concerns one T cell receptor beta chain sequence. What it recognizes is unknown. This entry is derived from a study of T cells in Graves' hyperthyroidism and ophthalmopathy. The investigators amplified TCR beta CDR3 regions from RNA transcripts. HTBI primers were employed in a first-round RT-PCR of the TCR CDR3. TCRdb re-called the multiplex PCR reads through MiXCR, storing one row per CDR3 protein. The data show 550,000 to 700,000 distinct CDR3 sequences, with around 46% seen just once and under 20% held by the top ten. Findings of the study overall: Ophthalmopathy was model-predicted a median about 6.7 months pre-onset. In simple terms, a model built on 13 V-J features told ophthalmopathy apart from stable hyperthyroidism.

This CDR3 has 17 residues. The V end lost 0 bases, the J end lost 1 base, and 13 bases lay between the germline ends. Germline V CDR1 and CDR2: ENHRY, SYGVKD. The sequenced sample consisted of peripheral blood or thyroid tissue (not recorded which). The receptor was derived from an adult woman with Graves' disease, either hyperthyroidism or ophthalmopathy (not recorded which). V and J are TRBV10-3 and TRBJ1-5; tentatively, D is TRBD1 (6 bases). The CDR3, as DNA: TGTGCCATCAGTGAGTCCGGTCGAGGGGGGAGCAATCAGCCCCAGCATTTT. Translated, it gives CAISESGRGGSNQPQHF.